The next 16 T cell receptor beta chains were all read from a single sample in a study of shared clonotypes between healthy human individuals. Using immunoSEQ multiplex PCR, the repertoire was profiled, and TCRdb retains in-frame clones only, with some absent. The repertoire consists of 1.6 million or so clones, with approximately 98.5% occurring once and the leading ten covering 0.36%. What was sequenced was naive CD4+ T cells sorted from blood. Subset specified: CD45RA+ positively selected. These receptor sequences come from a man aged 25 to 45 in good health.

The CDR3 bases are TGTGCCAGCTCACCTAGTGGGAGTAGGACCGGGGAGCTGTTTTTT. Amino acid sequence: CASSPSGSRTGELFF. V usage is TRBV18 and J usage is TRBJ2-2; D may be TRBD2 (5 bases). The CDR3 consists of 15 residues. The V end was cut by 3 bases, the J end by 5 bases, with 13 bases between. Looked up from germline, CDR1 is KGHSH and CDR2 is LQKENI.

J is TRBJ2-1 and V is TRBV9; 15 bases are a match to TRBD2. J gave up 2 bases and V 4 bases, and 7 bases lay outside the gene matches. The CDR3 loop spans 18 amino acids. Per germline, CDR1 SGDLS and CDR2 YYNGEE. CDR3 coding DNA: TGTGCCAGCAGCCCTAGGACTAGCGGGAGGGCCCCCTACAATGAGCAGTTCTTC. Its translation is CASSPRTSGRAPYNEQFF. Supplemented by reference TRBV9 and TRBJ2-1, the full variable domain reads DSGVTQTPKHLITATGQRVTLRCSPRSGDLSVYWYQQSLDQGLQFLIQYYNGEERAKGNILERFSAQQFPDLHSELNLSSLELGDSALYFCASSPRTSGRAPYNEQFFGPGTRLTVL.

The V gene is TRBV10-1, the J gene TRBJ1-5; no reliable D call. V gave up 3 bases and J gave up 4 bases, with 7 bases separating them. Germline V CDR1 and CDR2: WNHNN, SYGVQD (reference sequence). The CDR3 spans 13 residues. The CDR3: CASSDRPNQPQHF. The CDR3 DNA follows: TGCGCCAGCAGTGATCGACCGAATCAGCCCCAGCATTTT.

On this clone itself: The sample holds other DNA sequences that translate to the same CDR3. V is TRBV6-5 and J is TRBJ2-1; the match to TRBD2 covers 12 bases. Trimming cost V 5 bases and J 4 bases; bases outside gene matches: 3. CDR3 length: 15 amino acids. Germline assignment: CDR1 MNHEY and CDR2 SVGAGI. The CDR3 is CASSPGLAGYNEQFF. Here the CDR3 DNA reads TGTGCCAGCAGTCCAGGACTAGCGGGGTACAATGAGCAGTTCTTC.

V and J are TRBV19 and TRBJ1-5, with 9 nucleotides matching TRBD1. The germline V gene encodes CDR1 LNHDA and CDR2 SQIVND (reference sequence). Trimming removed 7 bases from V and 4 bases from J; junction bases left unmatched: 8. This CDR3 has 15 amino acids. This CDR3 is CASNRGGTGNQPQHF. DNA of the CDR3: TGTGCCAGTAACCGTGGGGGGACAGGGAATCAGCCCCAGCATTTT.

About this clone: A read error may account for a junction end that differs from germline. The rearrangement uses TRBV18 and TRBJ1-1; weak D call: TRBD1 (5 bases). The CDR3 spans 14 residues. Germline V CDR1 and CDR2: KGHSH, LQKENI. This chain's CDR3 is CACSGGGVSTEAFF. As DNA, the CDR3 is TGTGCCTGCTCGGGGGGAGGGGTGAGCACTGAAGCTTTCTTT.

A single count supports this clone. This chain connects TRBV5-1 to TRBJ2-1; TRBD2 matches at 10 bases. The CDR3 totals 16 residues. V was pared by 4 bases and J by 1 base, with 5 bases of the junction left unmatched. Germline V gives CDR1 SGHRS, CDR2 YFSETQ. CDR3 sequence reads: CASSQTSGYSYNEQFF. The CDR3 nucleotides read TGCGCCAGCAGCCAGACTAGCGGGTATTCCTACAATGAGCAGTTCTTC.

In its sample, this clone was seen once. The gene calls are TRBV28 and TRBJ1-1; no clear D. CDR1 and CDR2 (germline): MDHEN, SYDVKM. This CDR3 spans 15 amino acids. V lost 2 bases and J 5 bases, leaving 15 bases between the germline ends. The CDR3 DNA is TGTGCCAGCAGTTTAGGAGTCTGGGTGGGGACTGAAGCTTTCTTT. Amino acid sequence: CASSLGVWVGTEAFF.

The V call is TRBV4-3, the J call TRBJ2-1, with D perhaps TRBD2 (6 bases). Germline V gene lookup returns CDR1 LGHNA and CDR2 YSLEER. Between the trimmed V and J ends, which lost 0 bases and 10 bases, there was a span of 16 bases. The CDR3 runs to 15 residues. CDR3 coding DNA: TGCGCCAGCAGCCAAGATGTCGGGACTCTCGCCGAGCAGTTCTTC. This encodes CASSQDVGTLAEQFF.

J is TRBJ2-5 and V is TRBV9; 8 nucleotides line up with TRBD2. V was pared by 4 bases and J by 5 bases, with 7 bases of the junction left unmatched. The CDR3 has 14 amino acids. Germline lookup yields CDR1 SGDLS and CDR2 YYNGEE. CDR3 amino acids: CASSYSGTSETQYF. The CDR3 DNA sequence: TGTGCCAGCAGCTATAGCGGGACTAGTGAGACCCAGTACTTC.

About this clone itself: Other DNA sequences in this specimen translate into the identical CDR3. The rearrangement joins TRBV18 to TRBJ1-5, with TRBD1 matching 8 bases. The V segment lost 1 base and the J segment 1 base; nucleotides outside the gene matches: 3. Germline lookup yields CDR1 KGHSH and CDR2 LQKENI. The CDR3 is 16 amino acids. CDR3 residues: CASSPQGDRSNQPQHF. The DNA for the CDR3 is TGTGCCAGCTCACCACAGGGGGACAGGAGCAATCAGCCCCAGCATTTT. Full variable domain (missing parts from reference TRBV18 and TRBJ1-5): NAGVMQNPRHLVRRRGQEARLRCSPMKGHSHVYWYRQLPEEGLKFMVYLQKENIIDESGMPKERFSAEFPKEGPSILRIQQVVRGDSAAYFCASSPQGDRSNQPQHFGDGTRLSIL.

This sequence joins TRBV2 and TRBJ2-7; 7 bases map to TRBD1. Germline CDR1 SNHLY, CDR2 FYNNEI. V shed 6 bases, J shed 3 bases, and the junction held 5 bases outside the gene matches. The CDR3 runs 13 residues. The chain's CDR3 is CASRTGSSYEQYF. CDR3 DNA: TGTGCCAGCAGGACAGGGTCTAGCTACGAGCAGTACTTC.

Here the CDR3 DNA reads TGTGCCAGCAGCCCAGGGGGTCTCTATGGCTACACCTTC. Protein: CASSPGGLYGYTF. The rearrangement links TRBV27 to TRBJ1-2; TRBD1 aligns across 7 bases. The CDR3 has 13 residues. Germline lookup yields CDR1 MNHEY and CDR2 SMNVEV (reference sequence). Trimming at V came to 6 bases and at J to 4 bases, leaving 5 bases not matched to a gene.

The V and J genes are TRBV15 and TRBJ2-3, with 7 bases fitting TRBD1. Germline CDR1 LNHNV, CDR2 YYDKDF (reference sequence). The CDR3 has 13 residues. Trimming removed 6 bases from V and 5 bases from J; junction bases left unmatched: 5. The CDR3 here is CATSRTGRDTQYF. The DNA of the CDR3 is TGTGCCACCAGTCGGACAGGTCGAGATACGCAGTATTTT.

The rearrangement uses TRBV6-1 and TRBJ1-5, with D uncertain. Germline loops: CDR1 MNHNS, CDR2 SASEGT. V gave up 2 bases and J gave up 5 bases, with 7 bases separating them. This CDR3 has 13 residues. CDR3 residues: CASSEREYQPQHF. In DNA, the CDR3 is TGTGCCAGCAGTGAAAGGGAATATCAGCCCCAGCATTTT.

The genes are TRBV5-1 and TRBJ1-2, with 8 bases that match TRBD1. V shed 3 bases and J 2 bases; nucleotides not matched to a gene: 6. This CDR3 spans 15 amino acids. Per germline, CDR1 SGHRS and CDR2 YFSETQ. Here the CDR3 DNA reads TGCGCCAGCAGCTCAGGGACAGGTGGAAACTATGGCTACACCTTC. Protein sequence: CASSSGTGGNYGYTF.